The present entry profiles one T cell receptor beta chain with its context. This sample is part of a study of graft-versus-host responses after intestinal transplantation. TCRdb's table, derived via immunoSEQ multiplex PCR, lists solely in-frame clones and lacks some. This sample has 95,000 to 100,000 clones, with roughly 88% found just once. The germline gives CDR1 SGHRS, CDR2 YFSETQ. This CDR3 has 16 residues. J gave up 3 bases and V 4 bases, and 9 bases lay outside the gene matches. The sequencing used PBMCs, collected 255 days after intestinal transplant. This rearrangement joins TRBV5-1 to TRBJ2-1, with TRBD1 matching over 8 bases. The TCR originated in a human patient who received an intestinal transplant, so some T cells may come from the graft donor. The CDR3: CASSPLTGAIYNEQFF. CDR3 nucleotide sequence: TGCGCCAGCAGCCCGTTGACAGGGGCTATCTACAATGAGCAGTTCTTC.